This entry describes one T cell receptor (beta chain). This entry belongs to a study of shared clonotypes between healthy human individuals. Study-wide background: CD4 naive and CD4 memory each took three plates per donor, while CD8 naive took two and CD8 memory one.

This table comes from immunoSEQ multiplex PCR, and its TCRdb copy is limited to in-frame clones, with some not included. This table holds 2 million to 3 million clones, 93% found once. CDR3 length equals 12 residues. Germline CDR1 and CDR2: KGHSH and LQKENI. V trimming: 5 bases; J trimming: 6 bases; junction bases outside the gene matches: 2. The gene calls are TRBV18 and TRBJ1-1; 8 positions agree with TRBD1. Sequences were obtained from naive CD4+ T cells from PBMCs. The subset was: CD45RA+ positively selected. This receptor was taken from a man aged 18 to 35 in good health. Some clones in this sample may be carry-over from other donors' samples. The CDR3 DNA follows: TGTGCCAGCTCAGCGGACAGGGCTGAAGCTTTCTTT. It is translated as CASSADRAEAFF.